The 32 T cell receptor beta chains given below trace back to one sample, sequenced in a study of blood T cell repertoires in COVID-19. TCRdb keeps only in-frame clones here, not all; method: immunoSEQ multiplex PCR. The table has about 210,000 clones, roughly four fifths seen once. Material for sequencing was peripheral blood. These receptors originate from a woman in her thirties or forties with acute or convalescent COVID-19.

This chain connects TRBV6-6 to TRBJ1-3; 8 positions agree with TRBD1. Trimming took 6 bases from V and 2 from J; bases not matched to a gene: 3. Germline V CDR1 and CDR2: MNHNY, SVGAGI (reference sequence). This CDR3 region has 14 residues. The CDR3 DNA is TGTGCCAGCAGCTTGGACAGGGCTGGAAACACCATATATTTT. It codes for CASSLDRAGNTIYF.

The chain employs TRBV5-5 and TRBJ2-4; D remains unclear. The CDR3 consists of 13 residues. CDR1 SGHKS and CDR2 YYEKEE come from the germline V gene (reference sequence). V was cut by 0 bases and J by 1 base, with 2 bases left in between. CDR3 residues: CASSLAAKNIQYF. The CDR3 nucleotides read TGTGCCAGCAGCTTGGCGGCCAAAAACATTCAGTACTTC.

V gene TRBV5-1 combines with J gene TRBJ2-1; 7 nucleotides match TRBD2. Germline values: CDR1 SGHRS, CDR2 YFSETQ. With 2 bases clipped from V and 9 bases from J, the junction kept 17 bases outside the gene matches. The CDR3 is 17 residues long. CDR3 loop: CASSFMGFAGDKSEQFF. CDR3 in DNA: TGCGCCAGCAGCTTCATGGGTTTTGCGGGAGATAAGTCTGAGCAGTTCTTC.

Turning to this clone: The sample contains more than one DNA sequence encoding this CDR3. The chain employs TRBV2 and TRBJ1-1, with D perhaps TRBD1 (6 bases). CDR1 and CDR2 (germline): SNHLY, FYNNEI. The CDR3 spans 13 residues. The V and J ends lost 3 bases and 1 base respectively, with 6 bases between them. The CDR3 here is CASSDRGNTEAFF. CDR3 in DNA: TGTGCCAGCAGTGACAGGGGGAACACTGAAGCTTTCTTT.

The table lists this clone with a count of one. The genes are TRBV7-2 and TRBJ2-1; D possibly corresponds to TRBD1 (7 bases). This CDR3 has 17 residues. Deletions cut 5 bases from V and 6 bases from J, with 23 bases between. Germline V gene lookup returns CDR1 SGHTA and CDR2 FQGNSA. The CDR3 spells CASSPKGAQGGFNEQFF. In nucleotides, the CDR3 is TGTGCCAGCAGCCCAAAGGGGGCGCAGGGGGGTTTCAATGAGCAGTTCTTC.

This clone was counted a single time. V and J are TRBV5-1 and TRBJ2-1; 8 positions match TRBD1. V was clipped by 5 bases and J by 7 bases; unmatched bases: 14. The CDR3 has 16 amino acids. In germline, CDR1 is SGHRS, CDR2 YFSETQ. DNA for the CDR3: TGCGCCAGCAGGGGAGGTTCGGGACAGGTCCAAAATGAGCAGTTCTTC. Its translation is CASRGGSGQVQNEQFF.

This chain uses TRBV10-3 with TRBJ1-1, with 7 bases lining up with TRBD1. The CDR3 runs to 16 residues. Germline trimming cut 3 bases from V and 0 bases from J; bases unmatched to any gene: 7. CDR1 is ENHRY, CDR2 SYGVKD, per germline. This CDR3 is CAISDRTGTMNTEAFF. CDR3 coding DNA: TGTGCCATCAGTGATCGGACAGGAACAATGAACACTGAAGCTTTCTTT.

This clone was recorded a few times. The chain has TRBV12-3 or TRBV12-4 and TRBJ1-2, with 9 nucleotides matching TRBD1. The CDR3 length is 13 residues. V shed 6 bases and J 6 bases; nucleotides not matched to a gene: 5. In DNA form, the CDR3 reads TGTGCCAGCAGAGGGACAGGGAACCATGGCTACACCTTC. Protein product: CASRGTGNHGYTF.

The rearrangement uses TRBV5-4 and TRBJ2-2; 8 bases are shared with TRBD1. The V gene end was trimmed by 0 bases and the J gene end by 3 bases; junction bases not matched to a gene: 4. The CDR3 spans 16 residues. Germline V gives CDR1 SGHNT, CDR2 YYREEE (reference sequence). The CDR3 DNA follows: TGTGCCAGCAGCTTGGTAGGCAGGGGGCACACCGGGGAGCTGTTTTTT. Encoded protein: CASSLVGRGHTGELFF.

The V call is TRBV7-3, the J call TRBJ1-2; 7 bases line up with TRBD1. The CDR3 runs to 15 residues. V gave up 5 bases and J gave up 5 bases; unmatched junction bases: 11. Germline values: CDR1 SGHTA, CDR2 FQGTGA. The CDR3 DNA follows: TGTGCCAGCAGCCTTAATTCGGACAGGCGGTATGGCTACACCTTC. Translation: CASSLNSDRRYGYTF.

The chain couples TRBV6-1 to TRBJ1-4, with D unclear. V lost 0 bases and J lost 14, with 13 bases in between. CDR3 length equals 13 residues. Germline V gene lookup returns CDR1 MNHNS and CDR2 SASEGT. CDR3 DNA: TGTGCCAGCAGTGAAGCGGGGAGGGAGAGGCTGTTTTTT. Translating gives CASSEAGRERLFF.

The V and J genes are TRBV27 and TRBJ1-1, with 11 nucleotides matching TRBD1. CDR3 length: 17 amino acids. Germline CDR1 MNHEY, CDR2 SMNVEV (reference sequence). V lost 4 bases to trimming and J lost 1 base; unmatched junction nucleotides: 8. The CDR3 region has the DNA TGTGCCAGCAGTTCCGGACAGGGGGCACATCGGAACACTGAAGCTTTCTTT. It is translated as CASSSGQGAHRNTEAFF.

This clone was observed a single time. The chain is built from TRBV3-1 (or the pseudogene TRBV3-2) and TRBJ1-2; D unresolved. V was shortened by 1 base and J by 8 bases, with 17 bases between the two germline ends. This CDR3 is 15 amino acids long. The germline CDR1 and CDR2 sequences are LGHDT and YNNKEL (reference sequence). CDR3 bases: TGTGCCAGCAGCCAAGCTATCCTGCCTCGGGGAGGCTACACCTTC. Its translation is CASSQAILPRGGYTF.

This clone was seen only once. Written as DNA, the CDR3 is TGTGCCAGCAACGGACTAGCGGGGGGGCCTAACCATGAGCAGTTCTTC. Translating gives CASNGLAGGPNHEQFF. The rearrangement uses TRBV27 and TRBJ2-1, with TRBD2 identical over 15 bases. Germline V CDR1 and CDR2: MNHEY, SMNVEV (reference sequence). The CDR3 runs 16 residues. The trim removed 7 bases at V and 8 bases at J, leaving 9 bases unmatched.

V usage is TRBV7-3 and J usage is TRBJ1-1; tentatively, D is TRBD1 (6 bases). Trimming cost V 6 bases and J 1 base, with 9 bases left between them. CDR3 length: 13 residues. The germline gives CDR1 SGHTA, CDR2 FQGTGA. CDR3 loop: CASSKDRNTEAFF. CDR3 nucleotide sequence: TGTGCCAGCAGTAAGGACAGGAACACTGAAGCTTTCTTT. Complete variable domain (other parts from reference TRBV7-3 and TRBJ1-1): GAGVSQTPSNKVTEKGKYVELRCDPISGHTALYWYRQSLGQGPEFLIYFQGTGAADDSGLPNDRFFAVRPEGSVSTLKIQRTERGDSAVYLCASSKDRNTEAFFGQGTRLTVV.

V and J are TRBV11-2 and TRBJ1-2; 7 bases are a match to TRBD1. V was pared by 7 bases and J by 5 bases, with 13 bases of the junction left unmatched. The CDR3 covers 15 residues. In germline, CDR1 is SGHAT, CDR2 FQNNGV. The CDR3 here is CASTLAGTERYGYTF. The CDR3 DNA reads TGTGCCAGCACCTTGGCCGGGACAGAGAGGTATGGCTACACCTTC.

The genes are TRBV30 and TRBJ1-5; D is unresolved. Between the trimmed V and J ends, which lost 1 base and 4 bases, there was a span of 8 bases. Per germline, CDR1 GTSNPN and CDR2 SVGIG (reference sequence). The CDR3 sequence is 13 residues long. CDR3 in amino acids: CAWSAHPNQPQHF. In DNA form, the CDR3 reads TGTGCCTGGAGTGCACACCCTAATCAGCCCCAGCATTTT.

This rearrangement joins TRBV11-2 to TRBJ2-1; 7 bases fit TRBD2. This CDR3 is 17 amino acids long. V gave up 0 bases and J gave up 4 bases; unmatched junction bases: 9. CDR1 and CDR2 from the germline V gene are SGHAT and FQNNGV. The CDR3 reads CASSLDGVGREYNEQFF. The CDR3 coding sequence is TGTGCCAGCAGCTTAGATGGGGTTGGGCGGGAGTACAATGAGCAGTTCTTC.

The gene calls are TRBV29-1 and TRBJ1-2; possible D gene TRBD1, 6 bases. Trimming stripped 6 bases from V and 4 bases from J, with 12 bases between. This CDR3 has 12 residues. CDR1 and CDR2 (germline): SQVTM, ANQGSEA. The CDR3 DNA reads TGCAGCGTAGTAGGGACACCCTATGGCTACACCTTC. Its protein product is CSVVGTPYGYTF. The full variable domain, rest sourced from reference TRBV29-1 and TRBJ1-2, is SAVISQKPSRDICQRGTSLTIQCQVDSQVTMMFWYRQQPGQSLTLIATANQGSEATYESGFVIDKFPISRPNLTFSTLTVSNMSPEDSSIYLCSVVGTPYGYTFGSGTRLTVV.

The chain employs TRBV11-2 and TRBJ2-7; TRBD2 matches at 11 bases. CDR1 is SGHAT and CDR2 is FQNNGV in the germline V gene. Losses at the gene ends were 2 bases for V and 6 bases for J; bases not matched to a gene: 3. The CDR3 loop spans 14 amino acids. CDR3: CASSLLTSGVEQYF. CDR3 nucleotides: TGTGCCAGCAGCTTATTGACTAGCGGGGTCGAGCAGTACTTC.

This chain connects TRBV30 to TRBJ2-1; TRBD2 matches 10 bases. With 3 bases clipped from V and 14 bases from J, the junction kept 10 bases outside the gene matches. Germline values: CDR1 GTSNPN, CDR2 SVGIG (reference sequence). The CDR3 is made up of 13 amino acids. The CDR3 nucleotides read TGTGCCTGGAGGCTAGCGGGAGTACCCGAGGAGTTCTTC. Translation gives CAWRLAGVPEEFF.

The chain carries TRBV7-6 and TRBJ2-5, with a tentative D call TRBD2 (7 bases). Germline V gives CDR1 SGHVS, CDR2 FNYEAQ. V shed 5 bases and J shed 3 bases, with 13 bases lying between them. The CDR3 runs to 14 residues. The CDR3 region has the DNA TGTGCCAGCAGCCTAGGGGGGGGAAAAGAGACCCAGTACTTC. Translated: CASSLGGGKETQYF.

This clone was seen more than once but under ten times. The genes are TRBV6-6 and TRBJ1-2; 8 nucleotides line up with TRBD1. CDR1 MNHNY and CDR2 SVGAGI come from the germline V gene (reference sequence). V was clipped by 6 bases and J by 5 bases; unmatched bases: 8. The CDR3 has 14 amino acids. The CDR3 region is CASSPSGQGYGYTF. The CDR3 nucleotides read TGTGCCAGCAGCCCTTCCGGACAGGGATATGGCTACACCTTC.

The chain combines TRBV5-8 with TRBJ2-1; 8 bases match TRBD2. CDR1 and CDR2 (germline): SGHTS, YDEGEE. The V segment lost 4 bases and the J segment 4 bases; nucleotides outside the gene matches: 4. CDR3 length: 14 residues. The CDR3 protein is CASSLGTRYNEQFF. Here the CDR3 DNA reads TGTGCCAGCAGCCTCGGGACTAGATACAATGAGCAGTTCTTC.

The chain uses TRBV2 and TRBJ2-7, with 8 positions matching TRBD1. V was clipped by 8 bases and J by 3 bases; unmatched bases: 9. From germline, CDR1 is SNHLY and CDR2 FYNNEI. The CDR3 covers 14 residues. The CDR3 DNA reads TGTGCCAGCGATGGGGACAGGTCCATCTACGAGCAGTACTTC. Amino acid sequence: CASDGDRSIYEQYF.

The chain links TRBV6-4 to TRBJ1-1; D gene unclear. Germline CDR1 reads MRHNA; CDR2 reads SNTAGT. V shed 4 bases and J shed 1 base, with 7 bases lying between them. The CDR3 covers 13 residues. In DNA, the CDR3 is TGTGCCAGCAGTGCAGGCAGGAACACTGAAGCTTTCTTT. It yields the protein CASSAGRNTEAFF.

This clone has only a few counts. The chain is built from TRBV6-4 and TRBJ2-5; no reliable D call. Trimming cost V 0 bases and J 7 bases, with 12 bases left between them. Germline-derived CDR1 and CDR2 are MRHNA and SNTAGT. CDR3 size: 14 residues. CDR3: CASSDSPGSGTQYF. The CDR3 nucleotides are TGTGCCAGCAGTGACTCGCCCGGGTCCGGGACCCAGTACTTC.

The chain's CDR3 is CASSLDPDTEAFF. The CDR3 region has the DNA TGTGCCAGCAGCTTAGATCCCGACACTGAAGCTTTCTTT. The chain couples TRBV11-3 to TRBJ1-1; D gene unclear. Germline-derived CDR1 and CDR2 are SGHNT and YENEEA. Trimming stripped 0 bases from V and 3 bases from J, with 5 bases between. The CDR3 spans 13 residues.

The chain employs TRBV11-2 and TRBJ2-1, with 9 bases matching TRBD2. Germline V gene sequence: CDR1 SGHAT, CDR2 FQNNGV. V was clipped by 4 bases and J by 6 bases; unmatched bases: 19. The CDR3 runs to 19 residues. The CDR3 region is CASSSGLLGAGGQLNEQFF. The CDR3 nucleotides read TGTGCCAGCAGCTCCGGCCTACTAGGGGCGGGGGGGCAACTCAATGAGCAGTTCTTC. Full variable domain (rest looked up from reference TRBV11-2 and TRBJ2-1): EAGVAQSPRYKIIEKRQSVAFWCNPISGHATLYWYQQILGQGPKLLIQFQNNGVVDDSQLPKDRFSAERLKGVDSTLKIQPAKLEDSAVYLCASSSGLLGAGGQLNEQFFGPGTRLTVL.

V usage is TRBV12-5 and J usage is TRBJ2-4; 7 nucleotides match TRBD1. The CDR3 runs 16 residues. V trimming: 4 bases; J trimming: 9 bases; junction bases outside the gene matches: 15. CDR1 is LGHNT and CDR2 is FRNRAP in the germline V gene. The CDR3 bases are TGTGCTAGTGGTTCACAGACAGGGCCCACGGAGGCCATTCAGTACTTC. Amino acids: CASGSQTGPTEAIQYF. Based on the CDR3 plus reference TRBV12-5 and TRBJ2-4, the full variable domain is DARVTQTPRHKVTEMGQEVTMRCQPILGHNTVFWYRQTMMQGLELLAYFRNRAPLDDSGMPKDRFSAEMPDATLATLKIQPSEPRDSAVYFCASGSQTGPTEAIQYFGAGTRLSVL.

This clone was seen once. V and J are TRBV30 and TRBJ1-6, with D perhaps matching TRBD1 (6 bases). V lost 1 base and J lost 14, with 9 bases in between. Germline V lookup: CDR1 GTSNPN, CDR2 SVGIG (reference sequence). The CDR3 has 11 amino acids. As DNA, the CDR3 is TGTGCCTGGAGTGAGGGGGTGGCCCTCCACTTT. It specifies CAWSEGVALHF. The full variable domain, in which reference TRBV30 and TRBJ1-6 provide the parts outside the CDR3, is SQTIHQWPATLVQPVGSPLSLECTVEGTSNPNLYWYRQAAGRGLQLLFYSVGIGQISSEVPQNLSASRPQDRQFILSSKKLLLSDSGFYLCAWSEGVALHFGNGTRLTVT.

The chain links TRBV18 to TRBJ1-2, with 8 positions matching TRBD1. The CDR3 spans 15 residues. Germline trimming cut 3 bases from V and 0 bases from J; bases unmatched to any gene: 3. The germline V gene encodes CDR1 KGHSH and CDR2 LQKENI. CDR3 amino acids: CASSPDRGTNYGYTF. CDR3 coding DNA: TGTGCCAGCTCACCCGACAGGGGAACTAACTATGGCTACACCTTC.